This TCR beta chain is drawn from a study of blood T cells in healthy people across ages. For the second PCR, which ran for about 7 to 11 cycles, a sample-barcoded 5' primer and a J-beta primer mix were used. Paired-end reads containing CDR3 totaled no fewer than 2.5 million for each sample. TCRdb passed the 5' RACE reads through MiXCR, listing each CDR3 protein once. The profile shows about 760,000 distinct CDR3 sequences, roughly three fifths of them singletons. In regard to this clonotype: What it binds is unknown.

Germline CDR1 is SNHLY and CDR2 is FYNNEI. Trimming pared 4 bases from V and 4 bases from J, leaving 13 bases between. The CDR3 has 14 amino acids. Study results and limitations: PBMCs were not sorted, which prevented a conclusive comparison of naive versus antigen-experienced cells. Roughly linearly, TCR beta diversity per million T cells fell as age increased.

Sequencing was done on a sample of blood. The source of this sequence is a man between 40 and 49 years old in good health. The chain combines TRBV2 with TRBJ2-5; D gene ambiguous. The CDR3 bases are TGTGCCAGCAGTGCCCCGTTAATTACAGAGACCCAGTACTTC. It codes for CASSAPLITETQYF. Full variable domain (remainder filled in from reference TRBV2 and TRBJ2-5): EPEVTQTPSHQVTQMGQEVILRCVPISNHLYFYWYRQILGQKVEFLVSFYNNEISEKSEIFDDQFSVERPDGSNFTLKIRSTKLEDSAMYFCASSAPLITETQYFGPGTRLLVL.